The clone carrying this T cell receptor beta chain was detected many times. The sample comes from a study of regulatory T cells in long-lasting Graves disease. The time point denotes: newly diagnosed GD, antithyroid drugs for less than 3 months. Generation of the TCR library employed RNA extracted from PBMCs. Libraries of TCR beta came from iRepertoire HTBI primers plus Arm-PCR of CDR3 regions. One entry per CDR3 protein, called by TCRdb with MiXCR from the multiplex PCR reads. There are 400,000 to 500,000 distinct CDR3 sequences in the sample; less than 15% occur only once, and around a sixth lies in the top ten. The CDR3 is 14 amino acids. Germline V lookup: CDR1 MNHEY, CDR2 SMNVEV (reference sequence). V lost 2 bases, J lost 4 bases, and 9 bases lay in between. The data also belong to a second study, concerning T cells in Graves' hyperthyroidism and ophthalmopathy.

The TCR sequence derives from a woman aged 50 to 65 with Graves disease. The sample was peripheral blood mononuclear cells (PBMCs), taken at new diagnosis, from a patient treated with antithyroid drugs. The chain joins TRBV27 to TRBJ2-1; tentative D call: TRBD2 (6 bases). CDR3 bases: TGTGCCAGCAGTTTAGGGGAGGTTTACAATGAGCAGTTCTTC. Encoded protein: CASSLGEVYNEQFF.